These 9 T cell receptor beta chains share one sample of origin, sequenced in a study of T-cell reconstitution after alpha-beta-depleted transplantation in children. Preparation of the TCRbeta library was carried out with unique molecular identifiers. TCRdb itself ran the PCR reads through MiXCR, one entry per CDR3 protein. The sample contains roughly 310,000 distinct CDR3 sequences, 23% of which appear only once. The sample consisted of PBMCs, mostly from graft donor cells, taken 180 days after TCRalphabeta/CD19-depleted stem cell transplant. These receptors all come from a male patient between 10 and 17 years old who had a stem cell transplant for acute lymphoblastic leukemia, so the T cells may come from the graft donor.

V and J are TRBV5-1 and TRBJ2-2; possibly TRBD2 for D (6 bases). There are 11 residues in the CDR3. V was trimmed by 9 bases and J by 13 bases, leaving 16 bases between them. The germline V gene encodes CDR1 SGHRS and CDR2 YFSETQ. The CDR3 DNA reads TGCGCCACCAAGTCGGGGGAATCGCTGTTTTTT. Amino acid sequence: CATKSGESLFF.

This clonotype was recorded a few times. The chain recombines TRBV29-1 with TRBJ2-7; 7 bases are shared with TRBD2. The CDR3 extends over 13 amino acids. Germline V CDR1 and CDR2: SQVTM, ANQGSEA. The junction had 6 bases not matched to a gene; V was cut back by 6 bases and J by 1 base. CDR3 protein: CSVHRAGSYEQYF. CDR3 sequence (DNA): TGCAGCGTCCACCGAGCGGGGTCCTACGAGCAGTACTTC.

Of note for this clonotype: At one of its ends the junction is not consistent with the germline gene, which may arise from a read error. CDR3 sequence (DNA): TGTGCCAGAAGCCAAGAGATGGCGGGAGAGGCCAATGAGCAGTTCTTC. Translation: CARSQEMAGEANEQFF. V is TRBV4-2 and J is TRBJ2-1; 7 bases match TRBD2. Germline V gene data show CDR1 as LGHNA and CDR2 as YNFKEQ. This CDR3 has 16 amino acids.

CDR3 DNA sequence: TGTGCCAGCAGCCAAGCGTTAGGACTTACTAACTATGGCTACACCTTC. This encodes CASSQALGLTNYGYTF. V gene TRBV4-2 combines with J gene TRBJ1-2; D is uncertain. V was cut by 1 base and J by 0 bases, with 12 bases left in between. The CDR3 runs to 16 residues. CDR1 and CDR2 (germline): LGHNA, YNFKEQ.

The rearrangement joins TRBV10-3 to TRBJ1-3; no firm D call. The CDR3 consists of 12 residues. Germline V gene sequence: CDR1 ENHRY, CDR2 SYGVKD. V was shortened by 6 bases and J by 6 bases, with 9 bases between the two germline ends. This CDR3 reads CAIRGNENTIYF. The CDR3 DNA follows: TGTGCCATCAGGGGTAACGAAAACACCATATATTTT.

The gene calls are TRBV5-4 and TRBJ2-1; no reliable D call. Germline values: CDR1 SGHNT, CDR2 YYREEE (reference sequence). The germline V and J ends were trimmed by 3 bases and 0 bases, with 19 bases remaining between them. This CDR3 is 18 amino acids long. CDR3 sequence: CASSSASPKGSSYNEQFF. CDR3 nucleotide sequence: TGTGCCAGCAGCTCGGCCTCCCCCAAGGGTAGCTCCTACAATGAGCAGTTCTTC.

The CDR3 DNA reads as TGTGCCAGCAGTTCCCCCGGGACTAGCGGGAGTGTGGGAGATACGCAGTATTTT. This translates into CASSSPGTSGSVGDTQYF. This rearrangement joins TRBV12-3 or TRBV12-4 to TRBJ2-3, with 14 bases that match TRBD2. With 4 bases clipped from V and 5 bases from J, the junction kept 11 bases outside the gene matches. This CDR3 contains 18 residues.

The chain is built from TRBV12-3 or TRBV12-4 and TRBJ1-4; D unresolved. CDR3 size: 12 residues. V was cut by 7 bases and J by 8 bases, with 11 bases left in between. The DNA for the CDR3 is TGTGCCAGCAAGGCAGGTTGGGAAAAACTGTTTTTT. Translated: CASKAGWEKLFF.

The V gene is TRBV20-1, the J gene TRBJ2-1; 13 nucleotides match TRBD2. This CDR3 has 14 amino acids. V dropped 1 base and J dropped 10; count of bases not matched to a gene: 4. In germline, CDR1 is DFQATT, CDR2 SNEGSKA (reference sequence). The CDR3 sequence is CSARAGTSGMEQFF. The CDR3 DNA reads TGCAGTGCTAGAGCGGGGACTAGCGGGATGGAGCAGTTCTTC.